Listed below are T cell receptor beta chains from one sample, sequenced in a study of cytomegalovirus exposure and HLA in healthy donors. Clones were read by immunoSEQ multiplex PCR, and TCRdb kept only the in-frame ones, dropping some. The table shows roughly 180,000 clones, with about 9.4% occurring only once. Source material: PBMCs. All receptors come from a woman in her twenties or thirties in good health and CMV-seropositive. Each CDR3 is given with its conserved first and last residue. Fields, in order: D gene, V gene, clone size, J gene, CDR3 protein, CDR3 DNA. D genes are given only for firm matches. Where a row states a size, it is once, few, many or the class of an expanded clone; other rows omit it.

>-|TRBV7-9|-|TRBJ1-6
CASSLEVESSPLHF
TGTGCCAGCAGCTTAGAGGTGGAGAGTTCACCCCTCCACTTT
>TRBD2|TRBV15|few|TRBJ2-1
CATSPLGTSGRGEQFF
TGTGCCACCAGCCCCCTTGGGACTAGCGGGAGAGGTGAGCAGTTCTTC
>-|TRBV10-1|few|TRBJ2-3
CASSELRADTQYF
TGCGCCAGCAGTGAGTTGAGGGCAGATACGCAGTATTTT
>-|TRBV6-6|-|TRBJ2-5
CASSGGGGVQETQYF
TGTGCCAGCAGTGGGGGTGGCGGGGTCCAAGAGACCCAGTACTTC
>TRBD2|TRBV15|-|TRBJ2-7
CATSRSSGGPSYEQYF
TGTGCCACCAGCAGATCCTCGGGGGGGCCTAGCTACGAGCAGTACTTC
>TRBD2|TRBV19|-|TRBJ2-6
CASRREGGAGANVLTF
TGTGCCAGTAGGCGCGAGGGAGGGGCTGGGGCCAACGTCCTGACTTTC
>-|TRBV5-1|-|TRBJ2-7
CASSLGAAPEDYRDYEQYF
TGCGCCAGCAGCTTGGGGGCGGCCCCCGAGGACTATAGGGATTACGAGCAGTACTTC
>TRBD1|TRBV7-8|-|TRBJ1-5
CASSFVQGFSNQPQHF
TGTGCCAGCAGCTTCGTACAGGGGTTTAGCAATCAGCCCCAGCATTTT
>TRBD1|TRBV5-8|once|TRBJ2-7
CASSFAGTGGYEQYF
TGTGCCAGCAGCTTTGCGGGGACAGGGGGGTACGAGCAGTACTTC
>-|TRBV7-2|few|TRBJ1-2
CASSLGGDYGYTF
TGTGCCAGCAGCTTAGGGGGCGACTATGGCTACACCTTC
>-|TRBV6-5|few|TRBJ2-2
CASSQQGRWTGELFF
TGTGCCAGCAGTCAACAGGGAAGGTGGACCGGGGAGCTGTTTTTT
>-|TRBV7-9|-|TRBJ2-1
CASSPDVARGALKYNEQFF
TGTGCCAGCAGCCCAGATGTCGCCAGGGGTGCCCTGAAGTACAATGAGCAGTTCTTC
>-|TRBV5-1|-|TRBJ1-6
CASSTLGNYNSPLHF
TGCGCCAGCTCGACTCTAGGAAATTATAATTCACCCCTCCACTTT
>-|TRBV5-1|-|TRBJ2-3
CSSRLELASTDTQYF
TGCTCCAGCAGACTTGAACTAGCTTCAACAGATACGCAGTATTTT
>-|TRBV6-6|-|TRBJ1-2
CASTRERKGVDGYTF
TGTGCCAGCACGCGAGAAAGGAAGGGAGTGGATGGCTACACCTTC
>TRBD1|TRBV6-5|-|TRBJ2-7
CASSGTVAYEQYF
TGTGCCAGCAGTGGGACAGTTGCCTACGAGCAGTACTTC
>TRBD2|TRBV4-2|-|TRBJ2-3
CASSQGGGGRERTDTQYF
TGTGCCAGCAGCCAAGGCGGGGGTGGGAGAGAACGCACAGATACGCAGTATTTT
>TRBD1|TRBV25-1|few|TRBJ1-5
CASSESDRGNQPQHF
TGTGCCAGCAGTGAATCGGACAGGGGTAATCAGCCCCAGCATTTT
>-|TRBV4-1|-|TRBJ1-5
CASSQVRGRQPQHF
TGCGCCAGCAGCCAAGTTAGGGGCCGGCAGCCCCAGCATTTT
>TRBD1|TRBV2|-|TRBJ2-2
CASSVQGIGELFF
TGTGCCAGCAGTGTACAGGGGATCGGGGAGCTGTTTTTT
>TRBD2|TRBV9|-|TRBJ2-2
CASSVDLAGGEELFF
TGTGCCAGCAGCGTAGACTTAGCGGGGGGCGAGGAGCTGTTTTTT
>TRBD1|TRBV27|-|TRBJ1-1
CASSFLGTVPNTEAFF
TGTGCCAGCAGTTTCCTCGGGACAGTGCCAAACACTGAAGCTTTCTTT
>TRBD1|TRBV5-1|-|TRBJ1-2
CASSFRGPDGYTF
TGCGCCAGCAGCTTCAGGGGGCCGGATGGCTACACCTTC
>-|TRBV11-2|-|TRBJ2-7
CASSSPGSGSYEQYF
TGTGCCAGCAGCTCACCTGGGTCGGGTTCCTACGAGCAGTACTTC
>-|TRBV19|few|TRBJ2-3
CASRDSKTDTQYF
TGTGCCAGCCGGGACTCCAAAACAGATACGCAGTATTTT
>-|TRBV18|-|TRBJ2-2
CASSPFPVTGELFF
TGTGCCAGCTCACCATTTCCTGTCACCGGGGAGCTGTTTTTT
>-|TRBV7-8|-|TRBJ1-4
CASSLLGGLLNEKLFF
TGTGCCAGCAGCTTGCTTGGCGGGCTCCTTAATGAAAAACTGTTTTTT
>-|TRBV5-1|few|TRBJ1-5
CASSPTPGVPGQPQHF
TGCGCCAGCAGCCCCACCCCGGGGGTCCCCGGGCAGCCCCAGCATTTT
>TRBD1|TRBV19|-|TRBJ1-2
CASSQGQGYGYTF
TGTGCCAGTAGTCAAGGACAGGGCTATGGCTACACCTTC
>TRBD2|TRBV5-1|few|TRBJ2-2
CASSPTSGRALVNTGELFF
TGCGCCAGCAGCCCGACTAGCGGGAGGGCCTTAGTTAACACCGGGGAGCTGTTTTTT
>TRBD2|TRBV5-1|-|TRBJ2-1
CASSLATLAGVENEQFF
TGCGCCAGCAGCTTGGCCACTTTAGCGGGAGTAGAAAATGAGCAGTTCTTC
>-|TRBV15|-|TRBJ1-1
CATSSGQRMNTEAFF
TGTGCCACCAGCAGCGGACAGCGCATGAACACTGAAGCTTTCTTT
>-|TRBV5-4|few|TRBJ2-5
CASSLAKGGEGRGETQYF
TGTGCCAGCAGCTTGGCCAAAGGGGGGGAGGGCCGGGGAGAGACCCAGTACTTC
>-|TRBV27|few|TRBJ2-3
CASSFGDTQYF
TGTGCCAGCAGTTTCGGAGATACGCAGTATTTT
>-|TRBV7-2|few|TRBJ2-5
CASSPSSADETQYF
TGTGCCAGCAGCCCCTCCTCCGCGGATGAGACCCAGTACTTC
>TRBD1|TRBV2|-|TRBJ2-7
CASRDRGFYEQYF
TGTGCCAGCAGGGACAGGGGGTTCTACGAGCAGTACTTC
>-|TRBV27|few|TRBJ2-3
CASADPVADTQYF
TGTGCCAGCGCGGATCCCGTGGCAGATACGCAGTATTTT
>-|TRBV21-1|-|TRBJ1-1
CASSKGPGDFTEAFF
TGTGCCAGCAGCAAAGGCCCCGGTGACTTCACTGAAGCTTTCTTT
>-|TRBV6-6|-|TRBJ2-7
CASSYFTGAYEQYF
TGTGCCAGCAGTTACTTCACAGGAGCCTACGAGCAGTACTTC